What follows describes a single TCR beta chain. What it recognizes is unknown. Healthy bone marrow donors made up the donor group. Use of 60 Vbeta and 13 Jbeta primers characterized the PCR. The repertoire was sequenced with immunoSEQ multiplex PCR; TCRdb's copy has only in-frame clones and lacks some. The table has under 110,000 clones, approximately 89% seen once. The data were taken from a study of cytomegalovirus exposure and HLA in healthy donors. At the level of the study: The early release's HLA-typed donors yielded 65 million to 85 million unique TCRs.

Study findings and constraints: In a later analysis, CMV-associated beta chains were mostly HLA-associated, it appeared. In a later analysis, donors in an Asian-associated ancestry cluster reportedly had fewer N-insertions in productive TCRs than the cohort mean.

Sequenced input: PBMCs. This TCR derives from a man aged 25 to 40 in good health and CMV-seronegative.

CDR3 sequence: CASSQETGFTGELFF. CDR3 sequence (DNA): TGCGCCAGCAGCCAAGAAACAGGGTTTACCGGGGAGCTGTTTTTT. This chain joins TRBV4-3 and TRBJ2-2, with D possibly matching TRBD1 (6 bases). The V end lost 0 bases, the J end lost 5 bases, and 10 bases lay between the germline ends. This CDR3 has 15 amino acids. Germline V CDR1 and CDR2: LGHNA, YSLEER.